Listed below are T cell receptor beta chains from one sample, sequenced in a study of early T cells in non-severe SARS-CoV-2 infection. TCRdb reprocessed the 5' RACE reads via MiXCR and lists one record per CDR3 protein. In the table there are more than 55,000 distinct CDR3 sequences, around an eighth of which are singletons. The specimen was whole blood. Source of these receptors: an adult who was a healthcare worker with PCR-confirmed SARS-CoV-2 infection or an uninfected control (not recorded which). The CDR3 runs from the conserved cysteine through the conserved F or W. D genes are given only for firm matches. Clone size is shown for a subset of rows, as once, few, many or a class of expanded clone.

v_call: TRBV7-2; j_call: TRBJ2-4; clone_size: few; d_call: NA; cdr3_aa: CASSLVPRQPGSIQYF; cdr3_nt: TGTGCCAGCAGCTTAGTCCCGAGACAGCCGGGTAGCATTCAGTACTTC
v_call: TRBV12-3/TRBV12-4; j_call: TRBJ1-2; clone_size: few; d_call: NA; cdr3_aa: CASSAGPGGYGYTF; cdr3_nt: TGTGCCAGCAGTGCGGGTCCCGGTGGGTATGGCTACACCTTC
v_call: TRBV12-3/TRBV12-4; j_call: TRBJ2-1; clone_size: NA; d_call: TRBD1; cdr3_aa: CASRRQGPTYNEQFF; cdr3_nt: TGTGCCAGCAGACGACAGGGCCCGACCTACAATGAGCAGTTCTTC
v_call: TRBV18; j_call: TRBJ2-7; clone_size: NA; d_call: TRBD1; cdr3_aa: CASSRDSSDYEQYF; cdr3_nt: TGTGCCAGCTCCAGGGACAGCTCCGATTACGAGCAGTACTTC
v_call: TRBV6-5; j_call: TRBJ2-5; clone_size: few; d_call: TRBD2; cdr3_aa: CASSYSKLAGPQETQYF; cdr3_nt: TGTGCCAGCAGTTACTCGAAACTAGCGGGTCCCCAAGAGACCCAGTACTTC
v_call: TRBV7-8; j_call: TRBJ1-5; clone_size: NA; d_call: TRBD1; cdr3_aa: CASSLRAPTGRQPQHF; cdr3_nt: TGTGCCAGCAGCCTTCGGGCTCCGACAGGGAGGCAGCCCCAGCATTTT
v_call: TRBV18; j_call: TRBJ1-2; clone_size: once; d_call: NA; cdr3_aa: CASSLAWGRNFYGYTF; cdr3_nt: TGTGCCAGCTCACTCGCGTGGGGGAGAAATTTCTATGGCTACACCTTC
v_call: TRBV12-3/TRBV12-4; j_call: TRBJ1-2; clone_size: many; d_call: TRBD1; cdr3_aa: CASRRDSDYGYTF; cdr3_nt: TGTGCCAGCAGACGGGACAGTGACTATGGCTACACCTTC
v_call: TRBV6-4; j_call: TRBJ2-1; clone_size: many; d_call: NA; cdr3_aa: CASSDSDKGNEQFF; cdr3_nt: TGTGCCAGCAGTGACTCGGACAAGGGCAATGAGCAGTTCTTC
v_call: TRBV6-6; j_call: TRBJ1-4; clone_size: many; d_call: NA; cdr3_aa: CASSYSGAGLPQTNEKLFF; cdr3_nt: TGTGCCAGCAGTTACTCTGGGGCAGGGCTCCCCCAGACTAATGAAAAACTGTTTTTT
v_call: TRBV20-1; j_call: TRBJ1-1; clone_size: many; d_call: NA; cdr3_aa: CSASYRANTEAFF; cdr3_nt: TGCAGTGCTAGTTACAGGGCAAACACTGAAGCTTTCTTT
v_call: TRBV20-1; j_call: TRBJ1-2; clone_size: few; d_call: NA; cdr3_aa: CSATAPANYGYTF; cdr3_nt: TGCAGTGCTACCGCCCCAGCTAACTATGGCTACACCTTC
v_call: TRBV20-1; j_call: TRBJ1-2; clone_size: few; d_call: NA; cdr3_aa: CSAPRPLGRAEDYGYTF; cdr3_nt: TGCAGTGCCCCCCGGCCCCTAGGCAGGGCCGAGGACTATGGCTACACCTTC
v_call: TRBV11-2; j_call: TRBJ2-7; clone_size: few; d_call: TRBD1; cdr3_aa: CASSLDPLGQDLYEQYF; cdr3_nt: TGTGCCAGCAGCTTAGATCCTTTGGGACAGGATCTCTACGAGCAGTACTTC
v_call: TRBV29-1; j_call: TRBJ1-1; clone_size: NA; d_call: NA; cdr3_aa: CSVSPANTEAFF; cdr3_nt: TGCAGCGTTTCCCCGGCGAACACTGAAGCTTTCTTT
v_call: TRBV7-6; j_call: TRBJ2-7; clone_size: NA; d_call: TRBD1; cdr3_aa: CASSLGDRYEQYF; cdr3_nt: TGTGCCAGCAGCTTAGGGGACAGGTACGAGCAGTACTTC
v_call: TRBV5-1; j_call: TRBJ2-1; clone_size: few; d_call: TRBD1; cdr3_aa: CASSWKLQGISYNEQFF; cdr3_nt: TGCGCCAGCAGCTGGAAACTACAGGGGATTTCCTACAATGAGCAGTTCTTC
v_call: TRBV7-8; j_call: TRBJ1-1; clone_size: many; d_call: NA; cdr3_aa: CASSSSWADTEAFF; cdr3_nt: TGTGCCAGCAGCTCCTCCTGGGCAGACACTGAAGCTTTCTTT
v_call: TRBV20-1; j_call: TRBJ1-1; clone_size: few; d_call: NA; cdr3_aa: CSPPGVHTEAFF; cdr3_nt: TGCAGTCCCCCCGGGGTCCACACTGAAGCTTTCTTT
v_call: TRBV6-5; j_call: TRBJ1-1; clone_size: many; d_call: NA; cdr3_aa: CASSYSNGIAFF; cdr3_nt: TGTGCCAGCAGTTACTCGAACGGGATTGCTTTCTTT
v_call: TRBV2; j_call: TRBJ2-5; clone_size: many; d_call: NA; cdr3_aa: CASNLQETQYF; cdr3_nt: TGTGCCAGCAACCTCCAAGAGACCCAGTACTTC
v_call: TRBV11-3; j_call: TRBJ2-1; clone_size: few; d_call: TRBD2; cdr3_aa: CASSLTGTRYNEQFF; cdr3_nt: TGTGCCAGCAGCCTCACCGGGACTAGGTACAATGAGCAGTTCTTC
v_call: TRBV20-1; j_call: TRBJ2-3; clone_size: many; d_call: TRBD2; cdr3_aa: CSAPPGTSGGDTQYF; cdr3_nt: TGCAGTGCCCCTCCCGGGACTAGCGGGGGAGATACGCAGTATTTT
v_call: TRBV6-2/TRBV6-3; j_call: TRBJ2-7; clone_size: few; d_call: TRBD2; cdr3_aa: CASRPSGGETYEQYF; cdr3_nt: TGTGCCAGCAGACCTAGCGGGGGTGAAACCTACGAGCAGTACTTC
v_call: TRBV7-4; j_call: TRBJ2-7; clone_size: few; d_call: NA; cdr3_aa: CASSGARGEEQYF; cdr3_nt: TGTGCCAGCAGCGGGGCCAGGGGGGAGGAGCAGTACTTC
v_call: TRBV19; j_call: TRBJ2-3; clone_size: many; d_call: TRBD1; cdr3_aa: CASSYRDRGLGPSLAQYF; cdr3_nt: TGTGCCAGTAGCTACCGGGACAGGGGCCTAGGGCCCTCATTGGCGCAGTATTTT
v_call: TRBV14; j_call: TRBJ2-7; clone_size: few; d_call: NA; cdr3_aa: CASSQDPVSHEQYF; cdr3_nt: TGTGCCAGCAGCCAAGATCCCGTTTCCCACGAGCAGTACTTC